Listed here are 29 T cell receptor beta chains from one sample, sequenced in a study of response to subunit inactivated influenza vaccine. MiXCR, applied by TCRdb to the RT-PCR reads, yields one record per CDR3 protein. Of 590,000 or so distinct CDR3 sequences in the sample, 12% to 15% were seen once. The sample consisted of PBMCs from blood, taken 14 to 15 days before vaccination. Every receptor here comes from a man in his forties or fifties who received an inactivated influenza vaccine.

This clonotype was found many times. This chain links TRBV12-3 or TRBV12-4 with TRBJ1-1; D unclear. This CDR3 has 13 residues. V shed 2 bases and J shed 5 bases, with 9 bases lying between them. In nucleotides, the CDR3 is TGTGCCAGCAGTTTAACGTTCCGTACTGAAGCTTTCTTT. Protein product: CASSLTFRTEAFF.

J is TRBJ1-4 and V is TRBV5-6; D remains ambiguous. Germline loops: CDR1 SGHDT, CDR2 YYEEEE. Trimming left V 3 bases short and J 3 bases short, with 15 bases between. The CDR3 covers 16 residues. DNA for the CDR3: TGTGCCAGCAGCTCAACGACGGGGTCATCTAATGAAAAACTGTTTTTT. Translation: CASSSTTGSSNEKLFF. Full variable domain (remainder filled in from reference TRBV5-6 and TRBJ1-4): DAGVTQSPTHLIKTRGQQVTLRCSPKSGHDTVSWYQQALGQGPQFIFQYYEEEERQRGNFPDRFSGHQFPNYSSELNVNALLLGDSALYLCASSSTTGSSNEKLFFGSGTQLSVL.

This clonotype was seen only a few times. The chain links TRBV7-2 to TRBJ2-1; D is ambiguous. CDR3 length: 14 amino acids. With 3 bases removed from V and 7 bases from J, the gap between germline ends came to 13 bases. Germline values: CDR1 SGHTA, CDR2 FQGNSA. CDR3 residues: CASSFSLVGNEQFF. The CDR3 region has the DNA TGTGCCAGCAGCTTTTCGTTAGTAGGGAATGAGCAGTTCTTC.

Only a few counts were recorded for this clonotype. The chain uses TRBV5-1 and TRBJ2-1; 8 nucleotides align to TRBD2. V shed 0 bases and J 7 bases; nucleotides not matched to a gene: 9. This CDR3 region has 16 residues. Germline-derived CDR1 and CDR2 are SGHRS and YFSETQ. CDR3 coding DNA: TGCGCCAGCAGCTTGGCCACAGCGGGAGTGGGAAATGAGCAGTTCTTC. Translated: CASSLATAGVGNEQFF. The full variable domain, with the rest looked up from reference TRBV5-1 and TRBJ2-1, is KAGVTQTPRYLIKTRGQQVTLSCSPISGHRSVSWYQQTPGQGLQFLFEYFSETQRNKGNFPGRFSGRQFSNSRSEMNVSTLELGDSALYLCASSLATAGVGNEQFFGPGTRLTVL.

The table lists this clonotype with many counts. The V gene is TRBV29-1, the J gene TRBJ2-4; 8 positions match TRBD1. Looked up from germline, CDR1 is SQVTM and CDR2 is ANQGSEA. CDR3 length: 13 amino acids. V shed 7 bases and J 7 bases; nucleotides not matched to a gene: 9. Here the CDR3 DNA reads TGCAGCGCCCAGACAGGGGAAGGGAACATTCAGTACTTC. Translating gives CSAQTGEGNIQYF.

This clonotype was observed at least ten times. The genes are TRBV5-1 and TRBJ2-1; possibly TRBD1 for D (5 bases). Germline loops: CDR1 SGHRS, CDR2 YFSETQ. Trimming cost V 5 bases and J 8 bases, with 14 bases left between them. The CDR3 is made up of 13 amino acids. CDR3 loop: CASSTGPHDEQFF. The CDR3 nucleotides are TGCGCCAGCAGTACAGGTCCCCACGATGAGCAGTTCTTC.

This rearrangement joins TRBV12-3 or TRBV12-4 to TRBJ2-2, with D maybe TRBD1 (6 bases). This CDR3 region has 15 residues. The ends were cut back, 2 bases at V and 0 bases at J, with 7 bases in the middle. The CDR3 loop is CASSLTGSNTGELFF. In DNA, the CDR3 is TGTGCCAGCAGTTTAACAGGGTCGAACACCGGGGAGCTGTTTTTT.

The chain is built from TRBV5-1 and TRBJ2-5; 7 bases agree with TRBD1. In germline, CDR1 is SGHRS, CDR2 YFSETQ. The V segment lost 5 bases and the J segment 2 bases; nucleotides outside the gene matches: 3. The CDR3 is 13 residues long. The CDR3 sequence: CASSGRGQETQYF. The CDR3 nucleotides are TGCGCCAGCAGTGGCAGGGGGCAAGAGACCCAGTACTTC.

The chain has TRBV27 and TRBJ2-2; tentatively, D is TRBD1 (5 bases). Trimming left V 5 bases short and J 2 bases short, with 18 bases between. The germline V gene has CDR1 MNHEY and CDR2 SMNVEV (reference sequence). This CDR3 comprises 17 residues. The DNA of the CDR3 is TGTGCCAGCAGTGCGAACAGGTTTTCCCCAAACACCGGGGAGCTGTTTTTT. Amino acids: CASSANRFSPNTGELFF.

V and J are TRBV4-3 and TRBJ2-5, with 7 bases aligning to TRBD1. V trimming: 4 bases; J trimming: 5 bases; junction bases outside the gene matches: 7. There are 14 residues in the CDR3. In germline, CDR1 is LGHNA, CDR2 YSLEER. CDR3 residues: CASSLQGFGETQYF. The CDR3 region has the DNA TGCGCCAGCAGCCTACAGGGGTTCGGGGAGACCCAGTACTTC.

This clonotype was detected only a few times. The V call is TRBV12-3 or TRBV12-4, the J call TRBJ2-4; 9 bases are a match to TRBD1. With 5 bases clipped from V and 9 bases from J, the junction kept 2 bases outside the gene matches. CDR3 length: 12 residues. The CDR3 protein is CASSGTGTIQYF. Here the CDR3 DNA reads TGTGCCAGCAGTGGGACAGGGACCATTCAGTACTTC.

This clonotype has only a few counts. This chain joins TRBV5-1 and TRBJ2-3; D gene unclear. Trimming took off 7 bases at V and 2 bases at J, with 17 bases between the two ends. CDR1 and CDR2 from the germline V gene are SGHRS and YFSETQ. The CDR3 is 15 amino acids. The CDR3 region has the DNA TGCGCCAGCCGCCCCGGGCAGACTTACACAGATACGCAGTATTTT. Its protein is CASRPGQTYTDTQYF.

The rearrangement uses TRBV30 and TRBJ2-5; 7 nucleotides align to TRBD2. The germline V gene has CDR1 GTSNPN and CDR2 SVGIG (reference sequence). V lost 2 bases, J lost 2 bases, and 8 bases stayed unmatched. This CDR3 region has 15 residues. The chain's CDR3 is CAWSRFGGWQETQYF. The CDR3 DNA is TGTGCCTGGAGTCGGTTCGGGGGGTGGCAAGAGACCCAGTACTTC.

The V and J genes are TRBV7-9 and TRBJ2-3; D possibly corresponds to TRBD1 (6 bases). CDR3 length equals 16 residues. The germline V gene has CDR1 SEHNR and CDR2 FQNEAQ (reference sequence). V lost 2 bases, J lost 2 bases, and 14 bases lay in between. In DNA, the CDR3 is TGTGCCAGCAGCTTATCCCAGGGGATACACACAGATACGCAGTATTTT. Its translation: CASSLSQGIHTDTQYF.

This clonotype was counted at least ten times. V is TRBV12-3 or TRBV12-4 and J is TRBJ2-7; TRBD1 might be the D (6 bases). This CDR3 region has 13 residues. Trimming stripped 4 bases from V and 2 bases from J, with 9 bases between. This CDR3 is CASSSRDTYEQYF. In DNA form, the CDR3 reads TGTGCCAGCAGTTCGAGGGACACCTACGAGCAGTACTTC.

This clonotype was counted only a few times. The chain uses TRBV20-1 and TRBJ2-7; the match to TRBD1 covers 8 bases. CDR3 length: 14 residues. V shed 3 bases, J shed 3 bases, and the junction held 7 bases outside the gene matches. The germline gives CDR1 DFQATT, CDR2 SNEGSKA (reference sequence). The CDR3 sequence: CSASLGQGFYEQYF. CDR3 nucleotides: TGCAGTGCTAGTTTAGGACAGGGATTCTACGAGCAGTACTTC.

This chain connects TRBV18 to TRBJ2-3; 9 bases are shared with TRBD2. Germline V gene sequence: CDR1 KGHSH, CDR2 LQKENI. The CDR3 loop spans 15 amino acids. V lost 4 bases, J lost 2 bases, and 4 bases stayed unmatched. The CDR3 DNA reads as TGTGCCAGCTCACGGTCTAGCGGGGACACAGATACGCAGTATTTT. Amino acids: CASSRSSGDTDTQYF.

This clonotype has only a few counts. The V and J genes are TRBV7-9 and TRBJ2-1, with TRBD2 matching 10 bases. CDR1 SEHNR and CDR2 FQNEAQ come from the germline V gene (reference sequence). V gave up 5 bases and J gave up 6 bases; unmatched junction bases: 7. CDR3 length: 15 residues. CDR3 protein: CASSPSGGARNEQFF. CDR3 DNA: TGTGCCAGCAGCCCCAGCGGGGGGGCCCGCAATGAGCAGTTCTTC.

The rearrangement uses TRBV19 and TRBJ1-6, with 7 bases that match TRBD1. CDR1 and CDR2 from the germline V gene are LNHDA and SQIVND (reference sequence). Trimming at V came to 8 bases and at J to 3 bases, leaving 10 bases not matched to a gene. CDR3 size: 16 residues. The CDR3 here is CASQKTGSVYNSPLHF. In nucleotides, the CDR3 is TGTGCCAGTCAAAAGACAGGGTCGGTCTATAATTCACCCCTCCACTTT. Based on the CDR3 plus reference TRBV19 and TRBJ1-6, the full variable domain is DGGITQSPKYLFRKEGQNVTLSCEQNLNHDAMYWYRQDPGQGLRLIYYSQIVNDFQKGDIAEGYSVSREKKESFPLTVTSAQKNPTAFYLCASQKTGSVYNSPLHFGNGTRLTVT.

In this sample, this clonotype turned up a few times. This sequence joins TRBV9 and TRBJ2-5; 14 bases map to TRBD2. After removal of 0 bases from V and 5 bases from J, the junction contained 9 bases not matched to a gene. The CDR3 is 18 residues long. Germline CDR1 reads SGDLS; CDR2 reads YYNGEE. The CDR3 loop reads CASSVGLAGGPSRETQYF. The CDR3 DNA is TGTGCCAGCAGCGTAGGACTAGCGGGGGGGCCGTCCAGGGAGACCCAGTACTTC.

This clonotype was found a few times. The CDR3 spells CASSPSLGGGKTNTGELFF. The DNA of the CDR3 is TGTGCCAGCAGCCCCTCCTTAGGCGGGGGAAAGACGAACACCGGGGAGCTGTTTTTT. This chain connects TRBV4-2 to TRBJ2-2; the match to TRBD2 covers 7 bases. Unmatched junction bases numbered 14, after V lost 4 bases and J lost 0 bases. The germline gives CDR1 LGHNA, CDR2 YNFKEQ. The CDR3 sequence is 19 residues long.

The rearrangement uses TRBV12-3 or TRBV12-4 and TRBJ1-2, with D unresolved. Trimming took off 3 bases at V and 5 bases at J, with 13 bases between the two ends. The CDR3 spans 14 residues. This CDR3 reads CASSFKTTAYGYTF. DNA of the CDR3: TGTGCCAGCAGTTTTAAAACAACAGCTTATGGCTACACCTTC.

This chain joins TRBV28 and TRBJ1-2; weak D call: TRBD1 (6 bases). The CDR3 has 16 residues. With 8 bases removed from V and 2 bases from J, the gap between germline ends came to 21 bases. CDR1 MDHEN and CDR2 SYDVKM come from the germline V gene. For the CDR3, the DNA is TGTGCCAGCGCCGGGGGTGGGGGCCTGAGGAACTATGGCTACACCTTC. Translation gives CASAGGGGLRNYGYTF.

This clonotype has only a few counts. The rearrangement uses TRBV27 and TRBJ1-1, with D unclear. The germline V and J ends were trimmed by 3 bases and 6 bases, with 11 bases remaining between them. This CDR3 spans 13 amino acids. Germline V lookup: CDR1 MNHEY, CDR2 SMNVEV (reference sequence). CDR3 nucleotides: TGTGCCAGCAGTTTTGCCGGTTTACCTGAAGCTTTCTTT. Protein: CASSFAGLPEAFF.

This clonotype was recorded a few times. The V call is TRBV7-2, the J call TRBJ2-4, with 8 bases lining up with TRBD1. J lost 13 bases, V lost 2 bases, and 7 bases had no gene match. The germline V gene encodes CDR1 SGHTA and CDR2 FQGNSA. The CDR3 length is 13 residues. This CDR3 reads CASSLSVRDRQYF. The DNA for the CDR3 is TGTGCCAGCAGCTTATCGGTCCGGGACAGGCAGTACTTC.

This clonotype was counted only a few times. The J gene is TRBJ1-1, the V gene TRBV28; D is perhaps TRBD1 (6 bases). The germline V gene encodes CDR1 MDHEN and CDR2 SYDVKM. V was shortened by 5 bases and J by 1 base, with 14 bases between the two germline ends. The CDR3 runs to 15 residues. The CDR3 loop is CASSLLSRGNTEAFF. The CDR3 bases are TGTGCCAGCAGTCTACTATCCAGGGGGAACACTGAAGCTTTCTTT.

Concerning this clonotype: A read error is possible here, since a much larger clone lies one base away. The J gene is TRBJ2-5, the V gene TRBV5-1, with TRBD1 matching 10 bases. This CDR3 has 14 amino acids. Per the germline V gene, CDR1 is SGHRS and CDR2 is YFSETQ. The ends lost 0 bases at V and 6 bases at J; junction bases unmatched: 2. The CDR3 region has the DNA TGCGCCAGCAGCTTGGGACAGGGGGCAAAGACCCAGTACTTC. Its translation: CASSLGQGAKTQYF.

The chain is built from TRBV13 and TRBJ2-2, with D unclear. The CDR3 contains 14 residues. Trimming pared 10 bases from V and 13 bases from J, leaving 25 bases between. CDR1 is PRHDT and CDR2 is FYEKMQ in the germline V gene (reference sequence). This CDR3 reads CAMGPGLLCWVLFF. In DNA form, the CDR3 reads TGTGCCATGGGCCCTGGGCTCCTCTGCTGGGTGCTGTTTTTT.

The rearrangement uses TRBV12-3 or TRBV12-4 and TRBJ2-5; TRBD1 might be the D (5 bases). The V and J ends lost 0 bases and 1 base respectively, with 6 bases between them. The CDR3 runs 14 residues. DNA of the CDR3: TGTGCCAGCAGTTTAGCGACAGTCCAAGAGACCCAGTACTTC. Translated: CASSLATVQETQYF.